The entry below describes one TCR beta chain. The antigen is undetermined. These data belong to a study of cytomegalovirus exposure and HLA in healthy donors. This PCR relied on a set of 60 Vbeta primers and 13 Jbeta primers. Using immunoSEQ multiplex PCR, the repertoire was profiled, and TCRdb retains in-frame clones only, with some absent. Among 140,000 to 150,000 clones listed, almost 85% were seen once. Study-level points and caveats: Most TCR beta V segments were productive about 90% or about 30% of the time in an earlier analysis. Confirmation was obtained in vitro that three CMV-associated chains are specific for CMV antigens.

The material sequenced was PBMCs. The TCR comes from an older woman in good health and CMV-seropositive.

For the CDR3, the DNA is TGTGCCAGCAGCTTACTAGCGGGAGGGCGCGCAGATACGCAGTATTTT. Protein: CASSLLAGGRADTQYF. This chain links TRBV13 with TRBJ2-3; the match to TRBD2 covers 12 bases. In germline, CDR1 is PRHDT, CDR2 FYEKMQ (reference sequence). J gave up 4 bases and V 2 bases, and 4 bases lay outside the gene matches. The CDR3 is made up of 16 amino acids.